This T cell receptor beta chain is drawn from a study of neurological immune-mediated disorders. Across the study: In a group of around 35 multiple sclerosis patients, approximately 31 had the relapsing-remitting type and 3 had the secondary progressive type.

The making of cDNA relied on 5'RACE with 10-nucleotide random UMIs. TCRdb called the 5' RACE reads again in MiXCR, with one record for every CDR3 protein. The repertoire holds more than 50,000 distinct CDR3 sequences, 4% to 6% seen once, with 2.8% in the top ten. This clonotype was recorded a few times. Germline CDR1 is MNHEY and CDR2 is SMNVEV (reference sequence). The CDR3 sequence is 16 residues long. V lost 2 bases to trimming and J lost 4 bases; unmatched junction nucleotides: 10. The specimen sequenced was PBMCs. This chain links TRBV27 with TRBJ1-1; 7 bases agree with TRBD1. The receptor comes from a woman younger than 45 with multiple sclerosis. CDR3 nucleotide sequence: TGTGCCAGCAGTTTAGGGACAGTTGGTCCAGGCACTGAAGCTTTCTTT. Protein product: CASSLGTVGPGTEAFF.